This T cell receptor (beta chain) was observed in a study of graft-versus-host responses after intestinal transplantation. V gave up 0 bases and J gave up 4 bases, with 3 bases separating them. CDR3 length equals 11 residues. CDR1 and CDR2 from the germline V gene are DFQATT and SNEGSKA (reference sequence). Notes on this clone: Its specificity is not known. The sample contains more than one DNA sequence encoding this CDR3.

The repertoire was sequenced with immunoSEQ multiplex PCR; TCRdb's copy has only in-frame clones and lacks some. The sample yields some 90,000 clones, roughly 80% seen once. The TCR was taken from a human donor who received an intestinal transplant. The rearrangement uses TRBV20-1 and TRBJ2-5; D gene uncertain. The sequenced sample was unstimulated CD4+ T cells sorted from spleen or lymph node cells, obtained before intestinal transplant. The CDR3 protein is CSARDRETQYF. The CDR3 nucleotides read TGCAGTGCTAGAGATAGAGAGACCCAGTACTTC.